This record concerns one T cell receptor beta chain sequence. CDR3 length: 13 amino acids. Deletions cut 3 bases from V and 1 base from J, with 5 bases between. Germline-derived CDR1 and CDR2 are MRHNA and SNTAGT. In the study's own analysis: Using reference gene primer amplification, nucleated cell counts were estimated. Sequencing used immunoSEQ multiplex PCR; TCRdb keeps in-frame clones, though not all of them. From that table come the V and J calls and clone size; the DNA was used to work out D and trimming. The repertoire holds fewer than 300,000 clones, with roughly 85% as singletons. These data belong to a study of blood T cell repertoires in COVID-19. The wider study: The origin of the acute and convalescent COVID-19 samples was the United States, Italy and Spain.

All enrollees were about 18 to 100 years old and from fewer than 25 US areas. Participant-given clinical history determined each cohort assignment. This TCR derives from a woman aged 30 to 39 who had recovered from COVID-19. This chain uses TRBV6-4 with TRBJ2-3; the D is unclear. Sequenced: PBMCs or T cells enriched from blood (not recorded which). CDR3 DNA sequence: TGTGCCAGCAGTGAAAGCGGCACAGATACGCAGTATTTT. Its translation is CASSESGTDTQYF.